This T cell receptor (beta chain) was found in a study of cytomegalovirus exposure and HLA in healthy donors. A note on this clone: Its antigen is undetermined.

The PCR ran on 60 Vbeta and 13 Jbeta primers. Clones were read by immunoSEQ multiplex PCR, and TCRdb kept only the in-frame ones, dropping some. Its table records 20,000 to 25,000 clones. Findings of the study overall: What TCR beta sequences reportedly achieved was accurate prediction of HLA-A and HLA-B alleles in most subjects. In a later analysis, TCR beta V- and J-gene trimming showed a link to a missense DCLRE1C variant.

V was pared by 1 base and J by 4 bases, with 3 bases of the junction left unmatched. From germline, CDR1 is LNHDA and CDR2 SQIVND (reference sequence). The length of the CDR3 is 14 residues. The chain links TRBV19 to TRBJ2-7; the match to TRBD1 covers 8 bases. The clonotype originates from a male donor in good health and CMV-seropositive. The sample taken for sequencing was PBMCs. In DNA, the CDR3 is TGTGCCAGTAGTATAGCCGGACAGGGATACGAGCAGTACTTC. It specifies CASSIAGQGYEQYF.